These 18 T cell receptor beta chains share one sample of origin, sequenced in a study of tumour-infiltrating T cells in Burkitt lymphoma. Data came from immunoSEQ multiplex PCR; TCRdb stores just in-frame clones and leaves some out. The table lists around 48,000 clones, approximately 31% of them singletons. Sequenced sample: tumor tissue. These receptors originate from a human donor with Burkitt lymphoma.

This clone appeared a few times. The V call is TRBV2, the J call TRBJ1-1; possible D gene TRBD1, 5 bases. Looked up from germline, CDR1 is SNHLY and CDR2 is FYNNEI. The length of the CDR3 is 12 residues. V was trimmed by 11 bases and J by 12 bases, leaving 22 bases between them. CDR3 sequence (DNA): TGTGCCGCGGGGAGGGGCGAGTCTCAGTCTTTCTTT. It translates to CAAGRGESQSFF.

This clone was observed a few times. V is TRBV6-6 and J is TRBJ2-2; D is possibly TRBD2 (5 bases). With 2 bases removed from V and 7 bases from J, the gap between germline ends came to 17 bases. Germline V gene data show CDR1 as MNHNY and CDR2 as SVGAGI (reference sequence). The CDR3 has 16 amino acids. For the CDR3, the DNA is TGTGCCAGCAGTTACACGGATAGTAACGCGGGCGGGGAGCTGTTTTTT. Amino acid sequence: CASSYTDSNAGGELFF.

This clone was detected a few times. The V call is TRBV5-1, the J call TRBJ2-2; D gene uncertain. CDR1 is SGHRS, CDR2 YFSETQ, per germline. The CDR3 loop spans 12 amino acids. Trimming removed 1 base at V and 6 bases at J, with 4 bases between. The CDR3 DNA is TGCGCCAGCAGCTTGAGATCCGGGGAGCTGTTTTTT. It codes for CASSLRSGELFF.

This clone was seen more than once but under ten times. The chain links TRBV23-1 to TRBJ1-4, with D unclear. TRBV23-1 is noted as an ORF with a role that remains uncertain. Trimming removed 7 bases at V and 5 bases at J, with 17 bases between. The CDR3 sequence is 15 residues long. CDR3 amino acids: CASIRESFANEKLFF. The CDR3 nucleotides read TGCGCCAGCATTCGGGAGTCCTTCGCAAATGAAAAACTGTTTTTT.

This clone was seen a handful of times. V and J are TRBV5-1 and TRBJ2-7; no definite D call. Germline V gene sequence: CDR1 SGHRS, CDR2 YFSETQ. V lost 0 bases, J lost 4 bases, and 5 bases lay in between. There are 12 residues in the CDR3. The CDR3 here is CASSLVGYEQYF. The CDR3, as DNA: TGCGCCAGCAGCTTGGTAGGTTACGAGCAGTACTTC.

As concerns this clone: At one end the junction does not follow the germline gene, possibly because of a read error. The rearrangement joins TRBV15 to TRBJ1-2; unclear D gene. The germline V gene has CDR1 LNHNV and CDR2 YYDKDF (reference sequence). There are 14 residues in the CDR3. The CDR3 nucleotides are TGTGCCACCAGTAGAGCATCTTTCGGCGGAGGCTACACCTTC. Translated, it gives CATSRASFGGGYTF. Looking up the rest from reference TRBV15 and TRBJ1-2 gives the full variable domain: DAMVIQNPRYQVTQFGKPVTLSCSQTLNHNVMYWYQQKSSQAPKLLFHYYDKDFNNEADTPDNFQSRRPNTSFCFLDIRSPGLGDTAMYLCATSRASFGGGYTFGSGTRLTVV.

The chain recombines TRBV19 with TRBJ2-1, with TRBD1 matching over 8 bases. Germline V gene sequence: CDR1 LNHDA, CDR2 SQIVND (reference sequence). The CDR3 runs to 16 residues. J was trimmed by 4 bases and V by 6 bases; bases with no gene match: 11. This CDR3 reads CASRPAGTGFYNEQFF. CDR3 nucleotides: TGTGCCAGTAGGCCGGCCGGGACAGGATTTTACAATGAGCAGTTCTTC.

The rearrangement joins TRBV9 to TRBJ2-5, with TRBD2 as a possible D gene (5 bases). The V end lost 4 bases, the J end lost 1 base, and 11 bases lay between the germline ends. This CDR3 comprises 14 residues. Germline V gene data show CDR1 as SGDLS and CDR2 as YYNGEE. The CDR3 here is CASSFLAAQETQYF. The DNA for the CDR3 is TGTGCCAGCAGCTTCCTAGCAGCCCAAGAGACCCAGTACTTC.

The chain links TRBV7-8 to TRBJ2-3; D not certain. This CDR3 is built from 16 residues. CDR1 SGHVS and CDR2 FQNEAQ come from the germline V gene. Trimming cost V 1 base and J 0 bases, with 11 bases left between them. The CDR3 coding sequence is TGTGCCAGCAGCTTAGTGGCAGGCGCTAGCACAGATACGCAGTATTTT. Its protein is CASSLVAGASTDTQYF.

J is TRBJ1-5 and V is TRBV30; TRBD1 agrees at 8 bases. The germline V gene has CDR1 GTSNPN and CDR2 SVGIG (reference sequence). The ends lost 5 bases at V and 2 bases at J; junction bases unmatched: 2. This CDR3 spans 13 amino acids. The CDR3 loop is CAWQGAGNQPQHF. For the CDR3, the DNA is TGTGCCTGGCAGGGGGCTGGCAATCAGCCCCAGCATTTT.

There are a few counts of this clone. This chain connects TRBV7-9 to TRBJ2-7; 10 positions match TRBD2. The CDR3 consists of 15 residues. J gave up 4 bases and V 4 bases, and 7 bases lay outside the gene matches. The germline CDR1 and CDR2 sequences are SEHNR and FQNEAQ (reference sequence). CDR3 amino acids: CASSSGLAVWYEQYF. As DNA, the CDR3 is TGTGCCAGCAGCTCAGGACTAGCGGTGTGGTACGAGCAGTACTTC.

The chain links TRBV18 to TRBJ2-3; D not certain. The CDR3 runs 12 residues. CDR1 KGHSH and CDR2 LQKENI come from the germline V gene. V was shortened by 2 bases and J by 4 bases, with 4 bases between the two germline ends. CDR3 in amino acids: CASSPTPDTQYF. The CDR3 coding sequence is TGTGCCAGCTCACCAACTCCAGATACGCAGTATTTT.

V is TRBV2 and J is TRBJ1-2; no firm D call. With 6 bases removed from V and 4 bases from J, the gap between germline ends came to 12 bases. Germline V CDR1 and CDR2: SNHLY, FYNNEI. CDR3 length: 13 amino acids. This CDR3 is CASRGPGTYGYTF. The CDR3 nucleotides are TGTGCCAGCAGAGGACCGGGAACCTATGGCTACACCTTC.

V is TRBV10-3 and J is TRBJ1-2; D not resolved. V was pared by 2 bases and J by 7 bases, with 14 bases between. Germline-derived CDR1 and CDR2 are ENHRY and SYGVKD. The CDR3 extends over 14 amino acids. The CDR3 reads CAISEIVGLAGYTF. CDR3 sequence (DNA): TGTGCCATCAGTGAGATTGTAGGACTCGCTGGCTACACCTTC.

CDR3 nucleotide sequence: TGTGCCACCAGCAGAGATCCTAGCGGCACAGATACGCAGTATTTT. Protein sequence: CATSRDPSGTDTQYF. The rearrangement links TRBV15 to TRBJ2-3; perhaps TRBD2 as D (6 bases). This CDR3 contains 15 residues. Deletions cut 0 bases from V and 1 base from J, with 8 bases between. The V gene's germline CDR1 is LNHNV and CDR2 YYDKDF (reference sequence). Using reference TRBV15 and TRBJ2-3 for the parts outside the CDR3, the full variable domain is DAMVIQNPRYQVTQFGKPVTLSCSQTLNHNVMYWYQQKSSQAPKLLFHYYDKDFNNEADTPDNFQSRRPNTSFCFLDIRSPGLGDTAMYLCATSRDPSGTDTQYFGPGTRLTVL.

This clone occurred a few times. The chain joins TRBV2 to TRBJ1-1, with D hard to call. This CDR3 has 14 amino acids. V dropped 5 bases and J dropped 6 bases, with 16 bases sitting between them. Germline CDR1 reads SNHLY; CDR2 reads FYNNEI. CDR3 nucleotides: TGTGCCAGCAGTAAGGGATTCCCGGATCCTGAAGCTTTCTTT. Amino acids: CASSKGFPDPEAFF. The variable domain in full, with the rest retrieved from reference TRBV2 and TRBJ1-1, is EPEVTQTPSHQVTQMGQEVILRCVPISNHLYFYWYRQILGQKVEFLVSFYNNEISEKSEIFDDQFSVERPDGSNFTLKIRSTKLEDSAMYFCASSKGFPDPEAFFGQGTRLTVV.

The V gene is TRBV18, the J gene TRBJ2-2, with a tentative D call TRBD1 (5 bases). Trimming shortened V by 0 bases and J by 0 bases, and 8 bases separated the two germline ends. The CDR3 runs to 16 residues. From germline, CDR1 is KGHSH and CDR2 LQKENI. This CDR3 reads CASSPPTASNTGELFF. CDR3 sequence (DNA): TGTGCCAGCTCACCACCGACAGCCTCGAACACCGGGGAGCTGTTTTTT. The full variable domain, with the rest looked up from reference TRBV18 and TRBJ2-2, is NAGVMQNPRHLVRRRGQEARLRCSPMKGHSHVYWYRQLPEEGLKFMVYLQKENIIDESGMPKERFSAEFPKEGPSILRIQQVVRGDSAAYFCASSPPTASNTGELFFGEGSRLTVL.

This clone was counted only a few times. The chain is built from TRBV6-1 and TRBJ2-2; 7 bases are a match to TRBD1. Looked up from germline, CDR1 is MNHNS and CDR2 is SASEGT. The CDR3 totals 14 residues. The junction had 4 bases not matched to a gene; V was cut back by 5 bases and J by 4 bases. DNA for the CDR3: TGTGCCAGCAGTAGGACAGGCATCACCGGGGAGCTGTTTTTT. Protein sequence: CASSRTGITGELFF.